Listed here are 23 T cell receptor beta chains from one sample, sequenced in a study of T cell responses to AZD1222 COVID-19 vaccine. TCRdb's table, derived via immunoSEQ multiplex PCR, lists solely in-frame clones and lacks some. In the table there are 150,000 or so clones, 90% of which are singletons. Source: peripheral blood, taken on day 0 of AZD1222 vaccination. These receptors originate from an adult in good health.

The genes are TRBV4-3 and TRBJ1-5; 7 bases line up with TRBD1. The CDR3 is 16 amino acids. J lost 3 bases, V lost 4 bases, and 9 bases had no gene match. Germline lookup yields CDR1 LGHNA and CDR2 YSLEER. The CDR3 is CASSPETGRANQPQHF. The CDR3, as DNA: TGCGCCAGCAGCCCCGAGACAGGGAGGGCCAATCAGCCCCAGCATTTT.

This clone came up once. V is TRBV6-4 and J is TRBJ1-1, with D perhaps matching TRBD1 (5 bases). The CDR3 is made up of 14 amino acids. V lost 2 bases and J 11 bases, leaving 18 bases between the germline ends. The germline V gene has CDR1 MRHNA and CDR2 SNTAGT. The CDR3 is CASSDKVAGWRAFF. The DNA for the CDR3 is TGTGCCAGCAGTGACAAGGTTGCAGGGTGGCGCGCTTTCTTT.

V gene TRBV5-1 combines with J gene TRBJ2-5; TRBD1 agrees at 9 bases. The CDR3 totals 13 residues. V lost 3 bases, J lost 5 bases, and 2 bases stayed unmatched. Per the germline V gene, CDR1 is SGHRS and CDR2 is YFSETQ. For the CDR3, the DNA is TGCGCCAGCAGCTCTGGACAGGGGGAGACCCAGTACTTC. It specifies CASSSGQGETQYF.

The CDR3 DNA sequence: TGTGCCAGCAGCTTAAATTGGTATGGCTACACCTTC. As protein: CASSLNWYGYTF. The J gene is TRBJ1-2, the V gene TRBV7-9, with no clear D. Looked up from germline, CDR1 is SEHNR and CDR2 is FQNEAQ (reference sequence). The CDR3 runs 12 residues. Deletions cut 2 bases from V and 5 bases from J, with 6 bases between.

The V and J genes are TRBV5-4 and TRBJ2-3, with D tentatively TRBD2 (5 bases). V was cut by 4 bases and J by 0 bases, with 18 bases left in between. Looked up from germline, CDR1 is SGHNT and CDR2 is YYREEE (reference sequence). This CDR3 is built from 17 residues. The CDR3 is CASSPDFQPTSTDTQYF. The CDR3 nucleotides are TGTGCCAGCAGCCCGGACTTTCAGCCTACTAGCACAGATACGCAGTATTTT.

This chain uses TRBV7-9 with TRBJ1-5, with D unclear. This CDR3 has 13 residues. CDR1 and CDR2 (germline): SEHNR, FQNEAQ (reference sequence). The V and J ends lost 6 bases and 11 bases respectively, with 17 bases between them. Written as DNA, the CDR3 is TGTGCCAGCAGTCCCGGGCCCGGAGTTACCCAGCATTTT. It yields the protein CASSPGPGVTQHF.

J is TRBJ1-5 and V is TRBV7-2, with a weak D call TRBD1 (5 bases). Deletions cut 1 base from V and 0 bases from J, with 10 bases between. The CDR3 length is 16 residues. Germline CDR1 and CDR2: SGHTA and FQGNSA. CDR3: CASSLVVGGSNQPQHF. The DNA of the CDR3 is TGTGCCAGCAGCTTAGTGGTGGGGGGTAGCAATCAGCCCCAGCATTTT.

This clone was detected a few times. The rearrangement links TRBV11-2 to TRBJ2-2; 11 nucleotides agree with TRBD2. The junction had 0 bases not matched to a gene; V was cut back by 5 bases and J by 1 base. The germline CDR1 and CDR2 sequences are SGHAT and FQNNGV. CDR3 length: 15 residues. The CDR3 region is CASSTSGGNTGELFF. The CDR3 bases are TGTGCCAGCAGCACTAGCGGGGGGAACACCGGGGAGCTGTTTTTT.

Written as DNA, the CDR3 is TGTGCCAGCAGCTCGACAGGGAGTAACAATGAGCAGTTCTTC. Translating gives CASSSTGSNNEQFF. The chain couples TRBV11-3 to TRBJ2-1; TRBD1 matches at 7 bases. The CDR3 contains 14 residues. Germline V lookup: CDR1 SGHNT, CDR2 YENEEA. V dropped 4 bases and J dropped 5; count of bases not matched to a gene: 5.

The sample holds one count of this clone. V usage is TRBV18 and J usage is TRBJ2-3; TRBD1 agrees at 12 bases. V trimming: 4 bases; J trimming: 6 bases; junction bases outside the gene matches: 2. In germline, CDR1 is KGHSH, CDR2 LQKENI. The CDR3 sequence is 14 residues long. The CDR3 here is CASSRGTGGDTQYF. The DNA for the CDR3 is TGTGCCAGCTCACGGGGGACAGGGGGCGATACGCAGTATTTT.

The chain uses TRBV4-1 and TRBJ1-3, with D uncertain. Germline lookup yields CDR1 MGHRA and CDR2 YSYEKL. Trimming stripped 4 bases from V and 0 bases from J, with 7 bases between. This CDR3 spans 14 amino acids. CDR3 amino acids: CASSLVGSGNTIYF. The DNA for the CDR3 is TGCGCCAGCAGCCTGGTGGGCTCTGGAAACACCATATATTTT.

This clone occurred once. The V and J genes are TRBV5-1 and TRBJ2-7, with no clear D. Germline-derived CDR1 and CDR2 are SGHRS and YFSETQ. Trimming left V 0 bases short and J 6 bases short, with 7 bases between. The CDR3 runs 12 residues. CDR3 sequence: CASSLVRGEQYF. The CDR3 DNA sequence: TGCGCCAGCAGCTTGGTGCGCGGCGAGCAGTACTTC.

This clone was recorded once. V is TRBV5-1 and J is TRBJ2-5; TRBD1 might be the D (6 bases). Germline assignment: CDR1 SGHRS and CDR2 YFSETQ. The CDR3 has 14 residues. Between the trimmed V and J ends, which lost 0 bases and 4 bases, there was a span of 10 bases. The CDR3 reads CASSLEGTRETQYF. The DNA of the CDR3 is TGCGCCAGCAGCTTGGAAGGGACACGAGAGACCCAGTACTTC.

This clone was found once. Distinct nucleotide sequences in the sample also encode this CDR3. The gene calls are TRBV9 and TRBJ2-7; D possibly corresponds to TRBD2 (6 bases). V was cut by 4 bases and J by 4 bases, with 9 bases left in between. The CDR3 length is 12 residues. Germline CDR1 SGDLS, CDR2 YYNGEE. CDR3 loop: CASSPGGYEQYF. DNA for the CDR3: TGTGCCAGCAGCCCCGGGGGTTACGAGCAGTACTTC.

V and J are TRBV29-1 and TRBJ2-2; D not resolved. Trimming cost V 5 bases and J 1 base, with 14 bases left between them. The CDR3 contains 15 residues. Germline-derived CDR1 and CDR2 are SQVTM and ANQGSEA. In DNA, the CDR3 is TGCAGCGTTTTGTTACTCGTAATGAACACCGGGGAGCTGTTTTTT. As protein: CSVLLLVMNTGELFF.

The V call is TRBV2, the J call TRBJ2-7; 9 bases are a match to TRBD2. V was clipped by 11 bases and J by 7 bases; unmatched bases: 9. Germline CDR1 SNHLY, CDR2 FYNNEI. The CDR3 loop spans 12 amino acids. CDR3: CARIGLAGEQYF. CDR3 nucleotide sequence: TGTGCCCGAATAGGGCTAGCGGGAGAGCAGTACTTC.

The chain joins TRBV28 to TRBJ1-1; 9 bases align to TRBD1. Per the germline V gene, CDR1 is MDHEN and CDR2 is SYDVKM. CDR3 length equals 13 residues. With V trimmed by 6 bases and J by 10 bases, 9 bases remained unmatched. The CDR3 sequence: CASSPNRGRGAFF. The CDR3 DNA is TGTGCCAGCAGCCCGAACAGGGGGCGGGGAGCTTTCTTT.

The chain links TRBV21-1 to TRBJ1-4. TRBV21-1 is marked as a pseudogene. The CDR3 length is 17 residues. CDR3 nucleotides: TGTGCCAGCAGCAAAGGTTCATCGGGACCGGCTAATGAAAAACTGTTTTTT. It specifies CASSKGSSGPANEKLFF.

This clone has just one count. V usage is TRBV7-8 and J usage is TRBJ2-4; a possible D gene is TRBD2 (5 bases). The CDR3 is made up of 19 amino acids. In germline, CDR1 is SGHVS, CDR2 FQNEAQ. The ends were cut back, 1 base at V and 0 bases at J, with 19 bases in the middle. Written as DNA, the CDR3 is TGTGCCAGCAGCTTAGTGGTGTCCAGGACTGCTGTAGCCAAAAACATTCAGTACTTC. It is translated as CASSLVVSRTAVAKNIQYF.

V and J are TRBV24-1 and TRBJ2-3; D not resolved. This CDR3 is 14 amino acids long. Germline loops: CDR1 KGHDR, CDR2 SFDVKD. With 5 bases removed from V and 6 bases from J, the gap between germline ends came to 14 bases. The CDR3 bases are TGTGCCACCAGTGCGGCCTACCTCCCGGATACGCAGTATTTT. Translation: CATSAAYLPDTQYF.

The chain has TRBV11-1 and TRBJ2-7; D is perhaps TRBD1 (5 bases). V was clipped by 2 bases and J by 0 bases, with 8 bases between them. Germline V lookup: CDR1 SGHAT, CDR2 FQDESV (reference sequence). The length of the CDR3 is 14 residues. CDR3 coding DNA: TGTGCCAGCAGCTTACTGACAGACTCCTACGAGCAGTACTTC. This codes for CASSLLTDSYEQYF.

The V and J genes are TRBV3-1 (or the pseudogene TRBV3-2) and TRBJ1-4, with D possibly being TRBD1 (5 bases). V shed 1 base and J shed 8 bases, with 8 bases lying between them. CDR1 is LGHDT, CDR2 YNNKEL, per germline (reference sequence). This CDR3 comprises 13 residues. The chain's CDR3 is CASSQGWGEKLFF. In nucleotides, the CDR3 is TGTGCCAGCAGCCAAGGGTGGGGGGAAAAACTGTTTTTT.

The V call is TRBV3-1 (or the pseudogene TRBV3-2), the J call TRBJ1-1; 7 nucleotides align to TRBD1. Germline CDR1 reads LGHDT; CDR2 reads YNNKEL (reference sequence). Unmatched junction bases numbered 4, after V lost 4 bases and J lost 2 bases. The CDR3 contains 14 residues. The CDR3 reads CASSPRDRNTEAFF. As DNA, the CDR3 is TGTGCCAGCAGCCCCCGGGACAGAAACACTGAAGCTTTCTTT.